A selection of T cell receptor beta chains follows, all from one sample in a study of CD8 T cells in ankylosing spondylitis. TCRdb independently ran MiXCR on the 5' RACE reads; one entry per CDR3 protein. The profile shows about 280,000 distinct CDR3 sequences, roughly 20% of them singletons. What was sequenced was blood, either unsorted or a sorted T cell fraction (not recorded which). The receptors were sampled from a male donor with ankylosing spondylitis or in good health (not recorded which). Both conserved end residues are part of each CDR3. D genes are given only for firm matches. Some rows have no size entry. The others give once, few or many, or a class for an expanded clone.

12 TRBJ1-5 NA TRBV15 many CATSWVNQPQHF TGTGCCACCAGCTGGGTAAATCAGCCCCAGCATTTT
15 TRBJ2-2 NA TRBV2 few CASSEDRHDTGELFF TGTGCCAGCAGTGAAGACAGACATGACACCGGGGAGCTGTTTTTT
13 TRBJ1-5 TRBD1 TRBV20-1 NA CSASRQGHQPQHF TGCAGTGCTTCCCGACAGGGGCATCAGCCCCAGCATTTT
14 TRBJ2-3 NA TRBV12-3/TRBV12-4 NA CASSFFLGTDTQYF TGTGCCAGCAGTTTTTTCTTGGGCACAGATACGCAGTATTTT
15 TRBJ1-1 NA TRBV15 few CATSRGAWGNTEAFF TGTGCCACCAGCAGAGGGGCCTGGGGGAACACTGAAGCTTTCTTT
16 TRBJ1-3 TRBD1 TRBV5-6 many CASSLGTAHSGNTIYF TGTGCCAGCAGCCTCGGGACAGCCCACTCTGGAAACACCATATATTTT
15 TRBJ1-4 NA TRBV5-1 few CASSSSDVRNEKLFF TGCGCCAGCAGCTCTTCGGACGTCCGGAATGAAAAACTGTTTTTT
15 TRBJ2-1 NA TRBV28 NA CASSISGAGDNEQFF TGTGCCAGCTCCATTTCGGGTGCCGGGGACAATGAGCAGTTCTTC
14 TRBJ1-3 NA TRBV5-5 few CASNDLGSGNTIYF TGTGCCAGCAACGACCTCGGGTCTGGAAACACCATATATTTT
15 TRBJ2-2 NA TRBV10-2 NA CASSERGANTGELFF TGCGCCAGCAGTGAACGGGGGGCCAACACCGGGGAGCTGTTTTTT
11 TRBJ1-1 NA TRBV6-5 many CASRRFPEAFF TGTGCCAGCAGAAGGTTCCCCGAAGCTTTCTTT
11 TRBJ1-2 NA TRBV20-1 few CSPADLYGYTF TGCAGTCCGGCAGACCTCTATGGCTACACCTTC
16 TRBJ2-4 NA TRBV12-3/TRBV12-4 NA CASSLGALPAKNIQYF TGTGCCAGCAGTTTAGGTGCTCTTCCAGCCAAAAACATTCAGTACTTC
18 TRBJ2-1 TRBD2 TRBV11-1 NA CASSFPASGFNLGNEQFF TGTGCCAGCAGCTTCCCCGCTAGCGGGTTCAACCTTGGGAATGAGCAGTTCTTC
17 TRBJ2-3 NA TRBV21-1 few CASSNRGSGTYSDTQYF TGTGCCAGCAGCAACCGAGGTAGCGGGACTTATTCAGATACGCAGTATTTT
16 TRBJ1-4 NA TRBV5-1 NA CASSLAWGMGMEKLFF TGCGCCAGCAGCTTGGCGTGGGGAATGGGAATGGAAAAACTGTTTTTT
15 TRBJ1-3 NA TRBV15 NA CATSREQISGNTIYF TGTGCCACCAGCAGAGAGCAGATCTCTGGAAACACCATATATTTT
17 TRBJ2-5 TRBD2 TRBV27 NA CASAPLSGGGGGETQYF TGTGCCAGCGCCCCCCTTAGCGGGGGAGGGGGTGGAGAGACCCAGTACTTC
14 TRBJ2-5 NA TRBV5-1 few CASSPGLKQETQYF TGCGCCAGCAGCCCCGGACTGAAACAAGAGACCCAGTACTTC
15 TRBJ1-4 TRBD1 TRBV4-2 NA CASSPRTGGIEKLFF TGTGCCAGCAGCCCCAGGACAGGGGGCATTGAAAAACTGTTTTTT
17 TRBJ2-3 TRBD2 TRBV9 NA CASSAGLAGAWADTQYF TGTGCCAGCAGCGCGGGACTAGCGGGGGCCTGGGCAGATACGCAGTATTTT
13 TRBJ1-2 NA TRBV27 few CASSLAGDRGYTF TGTGCCAGCAGTTTAGCAGGGGATCGAGGCTACACCTTC
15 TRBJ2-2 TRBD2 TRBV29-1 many CSVDGLAGVTGELFF TGCAGCGTTGATGGGCTAGCGGGAGTAACCGGGGAGCTGTTTTTT
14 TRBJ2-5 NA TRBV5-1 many CASSLFDFQETQYF TGCGCCAGCAGCTTGTTCGACTTCCAAGAGACCCAGTACTTC
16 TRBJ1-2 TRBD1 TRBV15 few CATSVGRTGPNYGYTF TGTGCCACCAGCGTTGGGAGGACAGGCCCTAACTATGGCTACACCTTC
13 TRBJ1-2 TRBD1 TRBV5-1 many CASSLRDSDGYTF TGCGCCAGCAGCCTACGGGACAGCGATGGCTACACCTTC
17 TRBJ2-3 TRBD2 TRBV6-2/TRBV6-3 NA CASSYRLAGGRTDTQYF TGTGCCAGCAGTTACCGGCTAGCGGGGGGCCGAACAGATACGCAGTATTTT
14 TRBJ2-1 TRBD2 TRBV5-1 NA CASSPSGAYNEQFF TGCGCCAGCAGCCCTAGCGGGGCATACAATGAGCAGTTCTTC
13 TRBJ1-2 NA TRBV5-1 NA CASSLAMQNGYTF TGCGCCAGCAGCTTGGCCATGCAGAATGGCTACACCTTC
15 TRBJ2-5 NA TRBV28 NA CASSFRGAARETQYF TGTGCCAGCAGCTTTAGGGGGGCGGCACGAGAGACCCAGTACTTC
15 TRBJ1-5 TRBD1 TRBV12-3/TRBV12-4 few CASSLGGQGVQPQHF TGTGCCAGCAGTTTAGGTGGACAGGGGGTTCAGCCCCAGCATTTT
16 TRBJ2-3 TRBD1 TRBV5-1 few CASSRGPGSITDTQYF TGCGCCAGCAGCAGGGGGCCGGGGTCCATCACAGATACGCAGTATTTT
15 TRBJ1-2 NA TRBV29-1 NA CSVEDPDPGSYGYTF TGCAGCGTTGAAGATCCTGACCCGGGCAGCTATGGCTACACCTTC
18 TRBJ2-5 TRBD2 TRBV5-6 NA CASSPGTSGGSTKETQYF TGTGCCAGCAGCCCCGGGACTAGCGGGGGGTCCACGAAAGAGACCCAGTACTTC
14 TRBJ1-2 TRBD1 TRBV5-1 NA CASSGSGTGDGYTF TGCGCCAGCAGCGGATCCGGGACAGGGGATGGCTACACCTTC
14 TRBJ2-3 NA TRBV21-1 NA CASMLAGNTDTQYF TGTGCCAGCATGCTTGCGGGGAACACAGATACGCAGTATTTT
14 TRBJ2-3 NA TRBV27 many CASSAISGWGTQYF TGTGCCAGCAGTGCAATCTCTGGGTGGGGTACGCAGTATTTT
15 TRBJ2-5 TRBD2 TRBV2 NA CASAGSRTVGGSAFF TGTGCCAGCGCTGGGTCCAGGACCGTGGGCGGGAGCGCTTTCTTC
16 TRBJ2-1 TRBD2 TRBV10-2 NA CASSETSGSSYNEQFF TGCGCCAGCAGTGAGACTAGCGGCAGCTCCTACAATGAGCAGTTCTTC
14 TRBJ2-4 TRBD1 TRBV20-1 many CSARVGQGLNIQYF TGCAGTGCTAGGGTGGGACAGGGCCTAAACATTCAGTACTTC
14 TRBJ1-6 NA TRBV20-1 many CSARDYGERSPLHF TGCAGTGCTAGAGATTACGGTGAGAGGTCACCCCTCCACTTT
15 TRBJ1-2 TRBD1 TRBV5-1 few CASSPDRTLNYGYTF TGCGCCAGCAGCCCGGACAGGACCCTAAACTATGGCTACACCTTC
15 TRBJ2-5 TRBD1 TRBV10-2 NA CASSDTGGLQETQYF TGCGCCAGCAGTGATACAGGGGGCCTGCAAGAGACCCAGTACTTC
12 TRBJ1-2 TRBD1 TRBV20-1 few CSAYDRGQGYTF TGCAGTGCTTACGACAGGGGGCAAGGCTACACCTTC
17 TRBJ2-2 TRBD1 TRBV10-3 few CAISESYRGWGTGELFF TGTGCCATCAGTGAGTCGTACAGGGGATGGGGCACCGGGGAGCTGTTTTTT
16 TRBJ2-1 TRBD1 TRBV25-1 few CASSEKGRGYRNEQFF TGTGCCAGCAGTGAAAAGGGCAGGGGGTATCGCAATGAGCAGTTCTTC
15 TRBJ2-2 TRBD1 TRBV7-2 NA CASSQGGAGTGELFF TGTGCCAGCAGCCAAGGGGGCGCGGGCACCGGGGAGCTGTTTTTT
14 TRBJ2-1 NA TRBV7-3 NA CASSLGPGGNEQFF TGTGCCAGCAGCTTAGGCCCAGGGGGGAATGAGCAGTTCTTC
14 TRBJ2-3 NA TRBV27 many CASPRDGSTDTQYF TGTGCCAGCCCTAGGGACGGAAGCACAGATACGCAGTATTTT
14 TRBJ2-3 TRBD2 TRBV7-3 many CASSRSGRTDTQYF TGTGCCAGCAGCCGTAGCGGGCGCACAGATACGCAGTATTTT
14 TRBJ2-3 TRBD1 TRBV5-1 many CASSLGQGGDTQYF TGCGCCAGCAGCTTAGGACAGGGCGGAGATACGCAGTATTTT
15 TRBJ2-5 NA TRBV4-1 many CASSPTDPVQETQYF TGCGCCAGCAGCCCGACAGATCCCGTACAAGAGACCCAGTACTTC
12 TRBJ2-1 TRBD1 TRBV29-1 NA CSAQGERYEQFF TGCAGCGCCCAGGGGGAGCGCTATGAGCAGTTCTTC
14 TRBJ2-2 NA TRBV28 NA CASSLEARGGELFF TGTGCCAGCAGTTTAGAGGCGAGAGGCGGGGAGCTGTTTTTT
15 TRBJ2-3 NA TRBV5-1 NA CASSLLSPETDTQYF TGCGCCAGCAGCTTGCTCAGCCCTGAGACAGATACGCAGTATTTT
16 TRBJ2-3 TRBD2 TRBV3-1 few CASSTRLAGYTDTQYF TGTGCCAGCAGCACCCGACTAGCGGGATACACAGATACGCAGTATTTT
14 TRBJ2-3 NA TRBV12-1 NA CASSRDRDTDTQYF TGTGCCAGCAGCCGAGACAGAGACACAGATACGCAGTATTTT